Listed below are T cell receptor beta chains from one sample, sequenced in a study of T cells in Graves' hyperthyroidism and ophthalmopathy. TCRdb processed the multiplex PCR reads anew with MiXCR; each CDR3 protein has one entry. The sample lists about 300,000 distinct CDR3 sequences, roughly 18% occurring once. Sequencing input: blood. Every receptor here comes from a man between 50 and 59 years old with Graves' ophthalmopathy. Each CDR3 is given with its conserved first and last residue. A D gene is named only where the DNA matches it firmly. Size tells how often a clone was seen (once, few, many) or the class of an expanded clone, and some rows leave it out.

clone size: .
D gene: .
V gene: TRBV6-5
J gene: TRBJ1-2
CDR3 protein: CASSYSTFWNYGYTF
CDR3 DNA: TGTGCCAGCAGTTACTCAACATTTTGGAACTATGGCTACACCTTC

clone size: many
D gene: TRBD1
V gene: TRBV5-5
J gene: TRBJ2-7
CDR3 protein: CASSLDLTGTVLPSRYEQYF
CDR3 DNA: TGTGCCAGCAGCTTGGACCTAACTGGGACAGTACTCCCAAGTCGTTACGAGCAGTACTTC

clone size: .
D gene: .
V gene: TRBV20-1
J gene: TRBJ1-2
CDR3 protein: CSASSGDYGYTF
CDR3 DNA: TGCAGTGCTAGTTCCGGGGACTATGGCTACACCTTC

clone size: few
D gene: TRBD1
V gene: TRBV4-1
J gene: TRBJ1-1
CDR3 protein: CASSQEQGAAFF
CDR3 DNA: TGCGCCAGCAGCCAAGAACAGGGGGCGGCTTTCTTT

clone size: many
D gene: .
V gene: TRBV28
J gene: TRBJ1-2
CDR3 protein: CASSSASHMRGYTF
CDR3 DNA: TGTGCCAGCAGTTCCGCATCGCATATGCGCGGCTACACCTTC

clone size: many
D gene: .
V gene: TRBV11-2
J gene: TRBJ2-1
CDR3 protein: CASSLRGGASYNEQFF
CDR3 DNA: TGTGCCAGCTCCCTGAGGGGGGGCGCATCCTACAATGAGCAGTTCTTC

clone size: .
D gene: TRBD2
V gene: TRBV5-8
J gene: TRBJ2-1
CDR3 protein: CASSLGGGINEQFF
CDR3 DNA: TGTGCCAGCAGCTTAGGCGGGGGAATTAATGAGCAGTTCTTC

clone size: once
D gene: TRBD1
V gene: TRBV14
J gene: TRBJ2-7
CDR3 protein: CASRAGTGPSYEQYF
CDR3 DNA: TGTGCCAGCAGGGCCGGGACAGGTCCATCCTACGAGCAGTACTTC

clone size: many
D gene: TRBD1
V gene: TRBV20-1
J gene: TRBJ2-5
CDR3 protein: CSAGGTGAGETQYF
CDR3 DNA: TGCAGTGCGGGAGGGACAGGGGCGGGAGAGACCCAGTACTTC

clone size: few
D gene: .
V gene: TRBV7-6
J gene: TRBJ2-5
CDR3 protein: CASSLGGALETQYF
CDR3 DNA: TGTGCCAGCAGCTTAGGGGGGGCGCTAGAGACCCAGTACTTC

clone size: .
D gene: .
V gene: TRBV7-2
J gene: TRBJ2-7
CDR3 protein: CASSLGGLGPNSYEQYF
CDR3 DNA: TGTGCCAGCAGCTTGGGGGGCTTGGGTCCAAACTCCTACGAGCAGTACTTC

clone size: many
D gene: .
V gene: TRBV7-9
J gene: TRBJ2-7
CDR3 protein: CASSLGAGTTHEQYF
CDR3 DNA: TGTGCCAGCAGCTTGGGAGCCGGGACGACTCACGAGCAGTACTTC

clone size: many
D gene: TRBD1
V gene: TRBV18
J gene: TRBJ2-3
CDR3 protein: CASSPGQGNTDTQYF
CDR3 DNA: TGTGCCAGCTCACCAGGACAGGGTAACACAGATACGCAGTATTTT

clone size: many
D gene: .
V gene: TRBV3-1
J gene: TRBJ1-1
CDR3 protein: CASSQGGRNMNTEAFF
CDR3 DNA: TGTGCCAGCAGCCAAGGGGGAAGAAACATGAACACTGAAGCTTTCTTT

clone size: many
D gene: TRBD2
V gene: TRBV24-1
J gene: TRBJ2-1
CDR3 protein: CATSDPLGLAGNEQFF
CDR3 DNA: TGTGCCACCAGTGACCCCTTGGGACTAGCGGGTAATGAGCAGTTCTTC

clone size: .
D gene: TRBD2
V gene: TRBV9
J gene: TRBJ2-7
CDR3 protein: CASSVEAGTRKYEQYF
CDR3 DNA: TGTGCCAGCAGCGTAGAAGCCGGGACTAGGAAATACGAGCAGTACTTC